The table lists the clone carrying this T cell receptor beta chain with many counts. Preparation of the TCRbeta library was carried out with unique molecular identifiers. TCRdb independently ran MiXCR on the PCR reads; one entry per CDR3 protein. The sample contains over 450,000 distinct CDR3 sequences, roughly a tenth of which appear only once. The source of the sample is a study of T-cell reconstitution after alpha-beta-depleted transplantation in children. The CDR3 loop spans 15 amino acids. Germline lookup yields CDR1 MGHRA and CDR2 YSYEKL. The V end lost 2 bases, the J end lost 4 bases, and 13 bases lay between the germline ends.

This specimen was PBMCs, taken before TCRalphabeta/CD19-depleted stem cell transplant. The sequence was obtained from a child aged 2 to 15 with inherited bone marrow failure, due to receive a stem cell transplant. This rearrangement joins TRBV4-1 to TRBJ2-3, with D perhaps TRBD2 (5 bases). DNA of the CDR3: TGCGCCAGCAGCCAACTAGCAGAAAGACCAGATACGCAGTATTTT. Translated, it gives CASSQLAERPDTQYF.